This TCR beta chain comes out of a study of T cells in Graves' hyperthyroidism and ophthalmopathy (dated by TCRdb to the late 2010s). With respect to the entire study: Peripheral blood samples were taken at the time of initial diagnosis, prior to any treatment. A discovery cohort of around 100 patients, approximately 45 with Graves' ophthalmopathy and 57 with stable Graves' hyperthyroidism, was used to find distinguishing TCR V-J signatures. Prospective prediction of ophthalmopathy was tested in an independent validation cohort consisting of roughly 20 hyperthyroidism patients and around 16 patients who later progressed to ophthalmopathy. The roughly 100 discovery patients were divided at random into training and test sets in a 7:3 ratio. In addition, the study compared T-cell repertoires in thyroid tissue and in blood from five to seven Graves' hyperthyroidism patients. Following sampling, methimazole starting at 30 mg daily was given to hyperthyroidism patients, and high-dose intravenous methylprednisolone was given to ophthalmopathy patients. TCR Vbeta CDR3 sequencing of some 140 peripheral blood samples (around 45 ophthalmopathy, over 70 hyperthyroidism and roughly 17 progressor patients) is reported in the paper. Results the study describes overall, beyond this receptor: In validation, the model predicted progression to ophthalmopathy a median of about 6.8 months before onset, with approximately 71% sensitivity and about 72% specificity. Most expanded thyroid clonotypes (frequency above 0.001) were also detected in blood, suggesting blood repertoires may reflect thyroid immune responses. A 13 V-J signature model separated ophthalmopathy from stable hyperthyroidism, with about 88% sensitivity and just under 84% specificity in cross-validation and 80%/75% in testing. No statistical method was used to set the sample size in advance, and investigators knew the group allocation.

Graves' hyperthyroidism was defined as stable when no progression to ophthalmopathy occurred over 18 months of follow-up. The hyperthyroidism patients were between 18 and 65 years old and newly diagnosed, with a disease duration of less than 2 months. The study excluded patients with uncontrolled infections, other autoimmune diseases, pregnancy or lactation. Diagnoses were based on clinical symptoms, serum thyroxine and TRAb, thyroid ultrasound and orbital computed tomography. PBMCs were separated from over 9 ml of fresh peripheral blood using Ficoll-Paque density gradient centrifugation. Trizol reagent was used to extract total RNA, and RNA quality was then checked on an Agilent 2100 Bioanalyzer. This clonotype was counted at least ten times. This receptor's antigen is unknown. The input lacks base qualities; no much larger clone sits a single base away. TCR beta CDR3 regions were amplified from RNA transcripts. A first-round RT-PCR of the TCR CDR3 used the HTBI primer set with the Qiagen OneStep RT-PCR kit. A second multiplex PCR round built the libraries, followed by size selection and purification. Sequencing of the libraries was done on an Illumina HiSeq2000 using paired-end 100 bp reads. On the study's bioinformatics: Raw data were processed with SOAPnuke, discarding reads with adapters, uncalled bases, mean Phred below 15, or no exact constant-primer or identifier match. High-quality paired reads were merged with COPE v1.2.5, and unique nucleotide sequences were defined as clonotypes. Clonotypes were aligned to IMGT TRBV, TRBD and TRBJ reference segments using MiTCR v1.1. Analysis was restricted to V-J combinations with a frequency above 0.0001, which covered roughly 99% of repertoires. The TCS score was defined as the ratio of F50 (clonal expansion) to E x V (chaos), calculated using BLOSUM62-based TCRdist between CDR3 peptides within each V-J. Welch's t-statistics and random forest reduced around 550 V-J features to 10 to 15, which were used in a naive Bayes classifier (R e1071). Through fastp at Q25 and MiXCR, TCRdb rebuilt clones from the public reads, retaining in-frame beta chains. Under each unique CDR3 protein, matching rows form one entry showing the most common genes and DNA. The V and J calls come from TCRdb's annotation, not from the publication. Recorded for this sample are hundreds of thousands of distinct CDR3 sequences; 12% to 15% of them occurred a single time. Jointly, the top ten make up about 10% of the sample.

Ends trimmed: V by 2 bases, J by 11 bases; bases unmatched to a gene: 16. The CDR3 measures 17 amino acids from cysteine to phenylalanine. Just the 51-base CDR3 DNA is kept, in frame starting at base 1. CDR1 DFQATT and CDR2 SNEGSKA are derived from the germline V gene (reference sequence). The sequence derives from a woman between 18 and 29 years old with Graves' hyperthyroidism. Sequenced: blood. Here the chain combines TRBV20-1 and TRBJ2-1, with 12 bases matching TRBD2. The CDR3 region reads CSARPRRGTSGFNKQFF. The nucleotides read TGCAGTGCTAGACCCAGGCGGGGGACTAGCGGGTTTAATAAGCAGTTCTTC.